A selection of T cell receptor beta chains follows, all from one sample in a study of metastatic and nonmetastatic thyroid tumors. TCRdb re-called the PCR reads via MiXCR. The data hold some 40,000 clones, with 15% to 20% observed a single time. The specimen sequenced was blood. These receptors came from a female donor with papillary thyroid cancer or a benign thyroid nodule (not recorded which). Some clones in this sample may be carry-over from other donors' samples. CDR3s include the opening cysteine and the closing phenylalanine or tryptophan. D genes are given only for firm matches. Part of the rows lack a size; the others show once, few, many or a class for expanded clones.

v_call,cdr3_length,d_call,clone_size,j_call,cdr3_nt,cdr3_aa
TRBV6-1,14,.,medium-sized,TRBJ2-2,TGTGCCAGCAGTGATATCGTCGACACCGGGGAGCTGTTTTTT,CASSDIVDTGELFF
TRBV5-1,15,.,many,TRBJ2-5,TGCGCCAGCAGCTTGTCGGGAGTAATCCTAGAGACCCAGTACTTC,CASSLSGVILETQYF
TRBV13,19,TRBD2,many,TRBJ2-6,TGTGCCAGCAGCGACAGGGGAGGTCTAGCGGGAGCCGGGGCCAACGTCCTGACTTTC,CASSDRGGLAGAGANVLTF
TRBV6-5,17,TRBD2,.,TRBJ2-1,TGTTCCAGCAGTTATCCGACTATCGGGAGGGTTAACAATGAGCAGTTCTTC,CSSSYPTIGRVNNEQFF
TRBV2,16,TRBD1,many,TRBJ2-3,TGTGCCAGCCGTCCCGGGACAGGGTTTCGGACAGATACGCAGTATTTT,CASRPGTGFRTDTQYF
TRBV4-1,14,.,.,TRBJ2-7,TGCTCCAGCAGCCAGGGAGGTAGAGGGTACGAGCGGTACTTC,CSSSQGGRGYERYF
TRBV11-3,14,TRBD2,many,TRBJ2-1,TGTGCCAGCAGCTTTATTAGCGGGAGTGGTGAGCAGTTCTTC,CASSFISGSGEQFF
TRBV11-3,12,.,.,TRBJ1-4,TGTGCCATTAGTACGTTTAATGAAAAACTGTTTTTT,CAISTFNEKLFF
TRBV10-2,13,.,many,TRBJ2-1,TGCGCCAGCAGAGGAGGGGGATACAATGAGCAGTTCTTC,CASRGGGYNEQFF
TRBV12-3/TRBV12-4,15,TRBD2,.,TRBJ2-5,TGTGCCAGCATCCCTAGCGGGAGGGCCTACGAGACCCAGTACTTC,CASIPSGRAYETQYF
TRBV5-1,17,TRBD2,.,TRBJ2-1,TGCGCCAGCACCTTCGGGAGGGACTGGTCGAATTACAATGAGCAGTTCTTC,CASTFGRDWSNYNEQFF
TRBV5-1,13,.,many,TRBJ2-1,TGCGCCAGCAGCTGGGGCTTGTTTAATGAGCAGTTCTTC,CASSWGLFNEQFF